One sample yielded the 17 T cell receptor beta chains listed below, sequenced in a study of T cells in Graves' hyperthyroidism and ophthalmopathy. Amplification targeted TCR beta CDR3 regions from RNA transcripts. During a first-round RT-PCR of the TCR CDR3, the HTBI primer set was used. TCRdb fed the multiplex PCR reads into MiXCR, producing one record per CDR3 protein. The data show approximately 260,000 distinct CDR3 sequences, with roughly 15% seen just once and under 35% held by the top ten. The specimen was blood. The receptors come from a woman in her forties or fifties with Graves' hyperthyroidism that later progressed to Graves' ophthalmopathy.

The chain combines TRBV4-2 with TRBJ1-4; 7 bases agree with TRBD1. Unmatched junction bases numbered 3, after V lost 3 bases and J lost 5 bases. Per the germline V gene, CDR1 is LGHNA and CDR2 is YNFKEQ. The CDR3 length is 14 residues. This chain's CDR3 is CASSQVQGNEKLFF. In nucleotides, the CDR3 is TGTGCCAGCAGCCAGGTACAGGGGAATGAAAAACTGTTTTTT.

The sample holds many counts of this clonotype. The chain uses TRBV5-1 and TRBJ1-1, with D tentatively TRBD1 (6 bases). The germline CDR1 and CDR2 sequences are SGHRS and YFSETQ. CDR3 length: 14 amino acids. The V end lost 3 bases, the J end lost 4 bases, and 13 bases lay between the germline ends. The CDR3 sequence: CASSWGGVGTEAFF. In nucleotides, the CDR3 is TGCGCCAGCAGCTGGGGGGGCGTAGGCACTGAAGCTTTCTTT.

This clonotype has just a few counts. J is TRBJ2-5 and V is TRBV29-1; D remains unclear. V was cut by 7 bases and J by 7 bases, with 10 bases left in between. Germline-derived CDR1 and CDR2 are SQVTM and ANQGSEA. This CDR3 contains 10 residues. The CDR3 DNA follows: TGCAGCGGGCATTACGGGACCCAGTACTTC. This translates into CSGHYGTQYF.

This clonotype was counted ten times or more. The J gene is TRBJ2-5, the V gene TRBV18, with 7 bases matching TRBD2. The germline V gene has CDR1 KGHSH and CDR2 LQKENI. CDR3 length: 13 residues. V was clipped by 3 bases and J by 4 bases; unmatched bases: 2. CDR3 nucleotide sequence: TGTGCCAGCTCACCCTGGGGGGGAGAGACCCAGTACTTC. Translation: CASSPWGGETQYF.

This clonotype was detected many times. The CDR3 nucleotides read TGTGCCATCAGTTCAACCGGGAGCCGGGCGGCCGGGGAGCTGTTTTTT. Translating it yields CAISSTGSRAAGELFF. The gene calls are TRBV10-3 and TRBJ2-2; TRBD2 might be the D (6 bases). V was pared by 5 bases and J by 6 bases, with 19 bases between. The CDR3 extends over 16 amino acids. Germline values: CDR1 ENHRY, CDR2 SYGVKD.

This clonotype was picked up many times. V usage is TRBV27 and J usage is TRBJ1-6; D unclear. Trimming stripped 2 bases from V and 7 bases from J, with 9 bases between. Germline CDR1 MNHEY, CDR2 SMNVEV (reference sequence). The CDR3 consists of 14 residues. The DNA of the CDR3 is TGTGCCAGCAGTTTAGGAGGTCGGAATTCACCCCTCCACTTT. It codes for CASSLGGRNSPLHF.

This chain uses TRBV28 with TRBJ2-7, with 10 bases identical to TRBD2. The CDR3 is 16 amino acids. J gave up 7 bases and V 1 base, and 10 bases lay outside the gene matches. Germline V gene data show CDR1 as MDHEN and CDR2 as SYDVKM. This chain's CDR3 is CASSLLFLAGVGEQYF. DNA of the CDR3: TGTGCCAGCAGTTTATTATTTCTAGCGGGAGTAGGGGAGCAGTACTTC.

This clonotype was detected ten times or more. This chain connects TRBV11-2 to TRBJ1-3; 7 bases fit TRBD1. Germline values: CDR1 SGHAT, CDR2 FQNNGV. The CDR3 covers 16 residues. V dropped 6 bases and J dropped 1; count of bases not matched to a gene: 9. The CDR3 reads CASRTPGQYSGNTIYF. CDR3 DNA sequence: TGTGCCAGCAGGACGCCGGGACAGTATTCTGGAAACACCATATATTTT.

At least ten counts were recorded for this clonotype. The rearrangement links TRBV20-1 to TRBJ2-1; D is tentatively TRBD1 or TRBD2 (5 bases each). The CDR3 is made up of 15 amino acids. Germline CDR1 reads DFQATT; CDR2 reads SNEGSKA (reference sequence). Between the trimmed V and J ends, which lost 5 bases and 4 bases, there was a span of 18 bases. The DNA of the CDR3 is TGCAGTGCTTCCCTCCCGGGACGCGGTTACAATGAGCAGTTCTTC. Translation gives CSASLPGRGYNEQFF.

In its sample, this clonotype was seen many times. The gene calls are TRBV6-1 and TRBJ2-7; a weak D match, TRBD2 (5 bases). Looked up from germline, CDR1 is MNHNS and CDR2 is SASEGT. The CDR3 extends over 18 amino acids. The V and J ends lost 7 bases and 6 bases respectively, with 31 bases between them. CDR3 coding DNA: TGTGCCAGCATTTGTTCCCTTCGGACTCGAGCTTGGTACAGCGAGCAGTACTTC. It specifies CASICSLRTRAWYSEQYF.

Only a few counts were recorded for this clonotype. This chain joins TRBV5-1 and TRBJ1-2; 10 nucleotides align to TRBD1. The CDR3 loop spans 15 amino acids. After removal of 4 bases from V and 3 bases from J, the junction contained 6 bases not matched to a gene. Per the germline V gene, CDR1 is SGHRS and CDR2 is YFSETQ. The CDR3 loop is CASSRWTGGDYGYTF. The CDR3 region has the DNA TGCGCCAGCAGCCGTTGGACAGGGGGGGACTATGGCTACACCTTC.

In this sample, this clonotype turned up many times. The gene calls are TRBV20-1 and TRBJ2-7, with 14 bases fitting TRBD2. The germline gives CDR1 DFQATT, CDR2 SNEGSKA (reference sequence). The CDR3 length is 17 residues. With 5 bases clipped from V and 4 bases from J, the junction kept 13 bases outside the gene matches. The CDR3 loop reads CSASTNRLAGGRYEQYF. The CDR3 DNA is TGCAGTGCTTCCACCAACCGACTAGCGGGAGGGAGATACGAGCAGTACTTC.

The sample holds many counts of this clonotype. The chain links TRBV5-1 to TRBJ2-3, with 8 positions matching TRBD1. The CDR3 is 16 residues long. Germline loops: CDR1 SGHRS, CDR2 YFSETQ. Trimming at V came to 4 bases and at J to 10 bases, leaving 17 bases not matched to a gene. CDR3 in amino acids: CASSGGQGGKSGAQYF. DNA of the CDR3: TGCGCCAGCAGCGGCGGACAGGGCGGAAAAAGTGGAGCGCAGTATTTT.

The rearrangement joins TRBV19 to TRBJ1-1; 7 bases agree with TRBD1. CDR3 length: 12 amino acids. The V and J ends lost 7 bases and 4 bases, in that order; junction bases with no gene match: 3. CDR1 and CDR2 (germline): LNHDA, SQIVND (reference sequence). CDR3 DNA: TGTGCCAGTAACAGGGGCGGCACTGAAGCTTTCTTT. Translation gives CASNRGGTEAFF.

The chain links TRBV30 to TRBJ2-5, with a tentative D call TRBD2 (6 bases). V was trimmed by 2 bases and J by 6 bases, leaving 7 bases between them. The CDR3 is made up of 11 amino acids. Germline lookup yields CDR1 GTSNPN and CDR2 SVGIG (reference sequence). The CDR3 sequence is CAWSSGQTQYF. In nucleotides, the CDR3 is TGTGCCTGGAGTAGCGGGCAGACCCAGTACTTC.

This clonotype was detected ten times or more. The chain is built from TRBV7-3 and TRBJ2-1; 7 bases align to TRBD2. V shed 4 bases and J 6 bases; nucleotides not matched to a gene: 9. Looked up from germline, CDR1 is SGHTA and CDR2 is FQGTGA. The CDR3 spans 15 residues. CDR3 bases: TGTGCCAGCAGCTCCAATAGCGGGTTTATCAATGAGCAGTTCTTC. It codes for CASSSNSGFINEQFF. The whole variable domain, filled in from reference TRBV7-3 and TRBJ2-1, reads GAGVSQTPSNKVTEKGKYVELRCDPISGHTALYWYRQSLGQGPEFLIYFQGTGAADDSGLPNDRFFAVRPEGSVSTLKIQRTERGDSAVYLCASSSNSGFINEQFFGPGTRLTVL.

This clonotype was seen at least ten times. The chain links TRBV7-3 to TRBJ2-1; TRBD1 agrees at 7 bases. After removal of 3 bases from V and 5 bases from J, the junction contained 7 bases not matched to a gene. Germline CDR1 reads SGHTA; CDR2 reads FQGTGA. The CDR3 sequence is 15 residues long. The CDR3 loop is CASSLRQGLNNEQFF. Written as DNA, the CDR3 is TGTGCCAGCAGCTTGAGACAGGGCCTGAACAATGAGCAGTTCTTC.